The 27 T cell receptor beta chains below all came from one sample that was sequenced in a study of regulatory T cells in long-lasting Graves disease. Arm-PCR of CDR3 regions with iRepertoire HTBI primers generated TCR beta libraries. TCRdb recomputed calls from the multiplex PCR reads with MiXCR, one row per CDR3 protein. Of more than 350,000 distinct CDR3 sequences in the sample, around a fifth were seen once. Time point indicated: persistent/refractory GD, antithyroid drugs over 5 years with positive TRAb. TCR sequences were obtained from RNA taken from PBMCs. Sequencing used peripheral blood mononuclear cells (PBMCs), obtained when the disease was refractory, from a patient treated with antithyroid drugs. The receptors derive from a female donor with Graves disease.

About this clonotype: This sequence may be a read error, since a much larger clone differs from it by one base. It is likely a read error, because the conserved phenylalanine at the end of the CDR3 is missing. The J gene is TRBJ1-2, the V gene TRBV29-1; D ambiguous. CDR1 SQVTM and CDR2 ANQGSEA come from the germline V gene. Trimming removed 7 bases from V and 9 bases from J, with 9 bases in between. The CDR3 extends over 9 amino acids. The CDR3: CSAAPSYTL. DNA of the CDR3: TGCAGCGCCGCCCCAAGCTACACCCTC.

V is TRBV4-1 and J is TRBJ2-2, with 9 bases fitting TRBD2. CDR1 MGHRA and CDR2 YSYEKL come from the germline V gene. This CDR3 region has 15 residues. With V trimmed by 4 bases and J by 5 bases, 5 bases remained unmatched. CDR3 sequence reads: CASSRAGGETGELFF. CDR3 nucleotide sequence: TGCGCCAGCAGCCGAGCGGGAGGTGAAACCGGGGAGCTGTTTTTT.

This clonotype was found many times. The chain couples TRBV28 to TRBJ2-2; 7 bases map to TRBD1. The germline V gene has CDR1 MDHEN and CDR2 SYDVKM. There are 19 residues in the CDR3. With V trimmed by 2 bases and J by 5 bases, 17 bases remained unmatched. The CDR3 DNA is TGTGCCAGCAGTTTAGGACCCGCGCCCGGGACAGTGCCTACCGGGGAGCTGTTTTTT. Translated: CASSLGPAPGTVPTGELFF.

The chain employs TRBV7-8 and TRBJ1-1; 7 nucleotides agree with TRBD1. Germline loops: CDR1 SGHVS, CDR2 FQNEAQ. This CDR3 comprises 14 residues. J gave up 4 bases and V 4 bases, and 6 bases lay outside the gene matches. CDR3 loop: CASSSDRDATEAFF. The CDR3 nucleotides are TGTGCCAGCAGCTCAGACAGGGACGCCACTGAAGCTTTCTTT.

This clonotype was detected only a few times. In nucleotides, the CDR3 is TGTGCCAGCAGACCAGGGGGGGCCTCCTACGAGCAGTACTTC. Encoded protein: CASRPGGASYEQYF. V usage is TRBV12-3 or TRBV12-4 and J usage is TRBJ2-7; D is perhaps TRBD1 or TRBD2 (7 bases each). The CDR3 is made up of 14 amino acids. V was shortened by 6 bases and J by 0 bases, with 12 bases between the two germline ends.

The CDR3 bases are TGTGCTAGTGGTTTGGTTGGGTACCTGTTATCCTACGAGCAGTACTTC. It specifies CASGLVGYLLSYEQYF. The chain carries TRBV12-5 and TRBJ2-7; D unresolved. The germline V and J ends were trimmed by 0 bases and 1 base, with 13 bases remaining between them. This CDR3 has 16 residues. The V gene's germline CDR1 is LGHNT and CDR2 FRNRAP.

This clonotype has ten or more counts. The chain couples TRBV28 to TRBJ1-2, with 7 bases aligning to TRBD1. Trimming took 6 bases from V and 6 from J; bases not matched to a gene: 4. Per the germline V gene, CDR1 is MDHEN and CDR2 is SYDVKM. The CDR3 has 12 residues. CDR3 in amino acids: CASSGQANGYTF. The CDR3 region has the DNA TGTGCCAGCAGCGGACAGGCGAATGGCTACACCTTC.

To note about this clonotype: A much bigger clone sits one base away, suggesting this may be a read error. This chain joins TRBV30 and TRBJ2-5; D ambiguous. The CDR3 runs to 12 residues. Per the germline V gene, CDR1 is GTSNPN and CDR2 is SVGIG (reference sequence). The CDR3 loop is CVWNSIQETQYF. The CDR3 bases are TGTGTCTGGAACAGCATACAAGAGACCCAGTACTTC.

The chain links TRBV20-1 to TRBJ1-2; 7 nucleotides match TRBD1. Trimming removed 4 bases from V and 4 bases from J; junction bases left unmatched: 6. The germline V gene encodes CDR1 DFQATT and CDR2 SNEGSKA (reference sequence). CDR3 length: 13 residues. In nucleotides, the CDR3 is TGCAGTGCTACGGACAGGACAATCTATGGCTACACCTTC. Translated: CSATDRTIYGYTF.

This clonotype was recorded a few times. The chain employs TRBV5-1 and TRBJ1-4; a possible D gene is TRBD1 (5 bases). Germline assignment: CDR1 SGHRS and CDR2 YFSETQ. This CDR3 is 16 amino acids long. With 1 base removed from V and 0 bases from J, the gap between germline ends came to 10 bases. The CDR3 sequence: CASSLKGSATNEKLFF. CDR3 coding DNA: TGCGCCAGCAGCTTGAAGGGGTCTGCAACTAATGAAAAACTGTTTTTT.

With regard to this clonotype: The germline gene is not matched at one end of the junction; a read error may be the cause. The chain couples TRBV28 to TRBJ2-7; D gene unclear. From germline, CDR1 is MDHEN and CDR2 SYDVKM. This CDR3 is 12 amino acids long. This chain's CDR3 is CASSRPAYEQCF. As DNA, the CDR3 is TGTGCCAGCAGCCGCCCGGCCTACGAGCAGTGCTTC.

V is TRBV20-1 and J is TRBJ2-7, with TRBD1 identical over 9 bases. Germline lookup yields CDR1 DFQATT and CDR2 SNEGSKA (reference sequence). The ends lost 8 bases at V and 4 bases at J; junction bases unmatched: 6. The length of the CDR3 is 12 residues. The CDR3 nucleotides are TGCAGTTGTCAACAGGGGGCGTACGAGCAGTACTTC. Its protein product is CSCQQGAYEQYF.

This clonotype was detected ten times or more. This rearrangement joins TRBV6-1 to TRBJ2-5; 8 nucleotides match TRBD2. There are 13 residues in the CDR3. The V gene's germline CDR1 is MNHNS and CDR2 SASEGT. J lost 2 bases, V lost 6 bases, and 2 bases had no gene match. CDR3 sequence: CASRIAGQETQYF. The CDR3 DNA follows: TGTGCCAGCAGGATAGCGGGGCAAGAGACCCAGTACTTC.

This clonotype was recorded at least ten times. V gene TRBV12-3 or TRBV12-4 combines with J gene TRBJ1-3, with TRBD1 matching over 12 bases. J gave up 6 bases and V 7 bases, and 4 bases lay outside the gene matches. This CDR3 contains 14 residues. Written as DNA, the CDR3 is TGTGCCAGCATCCCGGGACAGGGGGCAAACACCATATATTTT. It encodes CASIPGQGANTIYF.

The table lists this clonotype with many counts. V is TRBV28 and J is TRBJ1-2; TRBD1 matches at 9 bases. Germline V gene sequence: CDR1 MDHEN, CDR2 SYDVKM. The CDR3 is 16 amino acids. V dropped 5 bases and J dropped 5; count of bases not matched to a gene: 12. CDR3 in amino acids: CASSPSSRTGEYGYTF. As DNA, the CDR3 is TGTGCCAGCAGTCCATCAAGCCGGACAGGGGAGTATGGCTACACCTTC.

This clonotype has more than one count but fewer than ten. J is TRBJ2-7 and V is TRBV11-2; D is perhaps TRBD1 (5 bases). This CDR3 is built from 15 residues. Deletions cut 3 bases from V and 6 bases from J, with 18 bases between. CDR1 and CDR2 (germline): SGHAT, FQNNGV. This chain's CDR3 is CASSFLSQVASEQYF. Here the CDR3 DNA reads TGTGCCAGCAGCTTTTTGTCACAGGTGGCCTCCGAGCAGTACTTC.

This clonotype appeared a few times. The V and J genes are TRBV28 and TRBJ2-5, with 9 positions matching TRBD2. CDR1 is MDHEN, CDR2 SYDVKM, per germline. The CDR3 runs to 14 residues. Trimming took 4 bases from V and 4 from J; bases not matched to a gene: 4. DNA of the CDR3: TGTGCCAGCAGTTCGGTAGCGGGAGTAGAGACCCAGTACTTC. Amino acid sequence: CASSSVAGVETQYF.

J is TRBJ2-2 and V is TRBV6-1; 13 positions agree with TRBD2. Per germline, CDR1 MNHNS and CDR2 SASEGT. The CDR3 is 15 amino acids. The V gene end was trimmed by 6 bases and the J gene end by 6 bases; junction bases not matched to a gene: 4. DNA of the CDR3: TGTGCCAGCAGCCACGGACTAGCGGGAGCCGGGGAGCTGTTTTTT. Protein: CASSHGLAGAGELFF.

Notes on this clonotype: A read error may be the cause here, since a much bigger clone is one base away. The conserved phenylalanine or tryptophan is not found at the CDR3 terminus, so this likely reflects a read error. V and J are TRBV5-1 and TRBJ1-1; D remains ambiguous. CDR3 length equals 14 residues. In germline, CDR1 is SGHRS, CDR2 YFSETQ. The V end was cut by 1 base, the J end by 2 bases, with 9 bases between. In DNA form, the CDR3 reads TGCGCCAGCAGCTTGATGCCGGGCAACACTGAAGCTTTCCTT. The encoded protein is CASSLMPGNTEAFL.

There are a few counts of this clonotype. This sequence joins TRBV2 and TRBJ1-1, with D hard to call. The length of the CDR3 is 13 residues. Germline CDR1 SNHLY, CDR2 FYNNEI. V lost 8 bases and J lost 6, with 16 bases in between. CDR3 sequence reads: CASLQIYAAEAFF. The CDR3 coding sequence is TGTGCCAGCCTACAGATCTACGCGGCTGAAGCTTTCTTT.

This clonotype has a handful of counts. V is TRBV20-1 and J is TRBJ2-3; possible D gene TRBD2, 6 bases. There are 13 residues in the CDR3. Germline V gene sequence: CDR1 DFQATT, CDR2 SNEGSKA (reference sequence). The CDR3 DNA reads TGCGGCCACGGGAGAGCCGGCACAGATACGCAGTATTTT. Amino acid sequence: CGHGRAGTDTQYF.

This clonotype showed up many times. CDR3 amino acids: CASSLGLAGPQETQYF. In DNA form, the CDR3 reads TGTGCCAGCAGCCTAGGACTAGCGGGACCACAAGAGACCCAGTACTTC. This chain uses TRBV7-9 with TRBJ2-5; 12 bases align to TRBD2. V lost 5 bases and J lost 2; bases outside the gene matches: 6. This CDR3 contains 16 residues. The germline gives CDR1 SEHNR, CDR2 FQNEAQ (reference sequence).

This clonotype was picked up many times. The chain joins TRBV28 to TRBJ1-2; D might be TRBD1 (6 bases). CDR3 length equals 14 residues. V was clipped by 1 base and J by 4 bases, with 10 bases between them. The germline CDR1 and CDR2 sequences are MDHEN and SYDVKM. CDR3 bases: TGTGCCAGCAGTTTATTTGGGGGCGGCTATGGCTACACCTTC. Translating gives CASSLFGGGYGYTF.

This clonotype appeared a few times. This chain joins TRBV19 and TRBJ2-1; 12 bases map to TRBD2. The CDR3 covers 17 residues. CDR1 and CDR2 from the germline V gene are LNHDA and SQIVND (reference sequence). Losses at the gene ends were 5 bases for V and 4 bases for J; bases not matched to a gene: 9. The CDR3 coding sequence is TGTGCCAGTAGTCTCTCCGGGACTAGCGGGCGTTACAATGAGCAGTTCTTC. The encoded protein is CASSLSGTSGRYNEQFF.

This clonotype was seen many times. This sequence joins TRBV27 and TRBJ1-1, with D unresolved. CDR1 MNHEY and CDR2 SMNVEV come from the germline V gene (reference sequence). The CDR3 is 13 amino acids. V lost 4 bases to trimming and J lost 3 bases, with 9 bases between them. The CDR3 nucleotides are TGTGCCAGCAGTTACGGGCCCTACACTGAAGCTTTCTTT. It specifies CASSYGPYTEAFF.

With regard to this clonotype: It may be a read error: a sequence one base away is much more abundant. The V gene is TRBV6-1, the J gene TRBJ2-1; D perhaps matches TRBD2 (5 bases). The length of the CDR3 is 13 residues. Trimming removed 8 bases from V and 6 bases from J, with 14 bases in between. Germline CDR1 is MNHNS and CDR2 is SASEGT. The CDR3 loop reads CASRNSAINEQFF. DNA of the CDR3: TGTGCCAGCCGGAATAGCGCCATCAATGAGCAGTTCTTC.

The chain recombines TRBV6-2 or TRBV6-3 with TRBJ1-1; D remains unclear. There are 15 residues in the CDR3. The V gene's germline CDR1 is MNHEY and CDR2 SVGEGT. Trimming left V 7 bases short and J 4 bases short, with 19 bases between. This CDR3 reads CASILREGRITEAFF. DNA for the CDR3: TGTGCCAGCATTCTACGGGAAGGGAGAATCACTGAAGCTTTCTTT.